The 25 T cell receptor beta chains below all came from one sample that was sequenced in a study of T cells after yellow fever vaccination. One entry per CDR3 protein, called by TCRdb with MiXCR from the 5' RACE reads. The sample records under 500,000 distinct CDR3 sequences, approximately 19% being singletons. Sample: PBMCs, taken before the yellow fever booster vaccination. These receptors originate from a man between 18 and 29 years old who received the YFV17D yellow fever vaccine.

This clonotype has a handful of counts. The gene calls are TRBV3-1 and TRBJ2-7; no clear D gene. The V and J ends lost 2 bases and 9 bases respectively, with 14 bases between them. This CDR3 has 13 residues. The germline CDR1 and CDR2 sequences are LGHDT and YNNKEL (reference sequence). The CDR3 DNA follows: TGTGCCAGCAGCCAAATATCGGAAGGACGGCAGTACTTC. Encoded protein: CASSQISEGRQYF.

The V call is TRBV12-3 or TRBV12-4, the J call TRBJ2-3; no clear D gene. V lost 7 bases and J 4 bases, leaving 12 bases between the germline ends. This CDR3 has 13 residues. The CDR3 spells CASTHQESDTQYF. CDR3 sequence (DNA): TGTGCCAGCACCCACCAGGAATCAGATACGCAGTATTTT.

This sequence joins TRBV6-5 and TRBJ1-1; D is undetermined. The CDR3 is made up of 16 amino acids. V was pared by 0 bases and J by 4 bases, with 15 bases between. Germline V gene sequence: CDR1 MNHEY, CDR2 SVGAGI. This CDR3 is CASSYSGYTLGTEAFF. The CDR3 DNA reads TGTGCCAGCAGTTACTCGGGGTATACTTTGGGCACTGAAGCTTTCTTT.

This clonotype occurred a few times. V is TRBV10-3 and J is TRBJ2-7, with 7 positions matching TRBD2. The V segment lost 6 bases and the J segment 3 bases; nucleotides outside the gene matches: 14. The CDR3 runs 16 residues. Per the germline V gene, CDR1 is ENHRY and CDR2 is SYGVKD. The CDR3 nucleotides read TGTGCCATCAGACCGAGTGCGGGGGTCGGGGTCTACGAGCAGTACTTC. The encoded protein is CAIRPSAGVGVYEQYF.

This clonotype was counted only a few times. The CDR3 nucleotides read TGCAGTGCTAATCGACAGGGGGCGCTAGGGGCCAACGTCCTGACTTTC. As protein: CSANRQGALGANVLTF. The gene calls are TRBV20-1 and TRBJ2-6; 10 bases agree with TRBD1. The CDR3 extends over 16 amino acids. Germline assignment: CDR1 DFQATT and CDR2 SNEGSKA (reference sequence). Germline trimming cut 4 bases from V and 4 bases from J; bases unmatched to any gene: 7.

This clonotype was seen ten or more times. This chain links TRBV7-2 with TRBJ2-1; D is perhaps TRBD2 (5 bases). Germline V lookup: CDR1 SGHTA, CDR2 FQGNSA. Trimming removed 3 bases at V and 16 bases at J, with 22 bases between. CDR3 length equals 14 residues. This CDR3 is CASSFVTEVEGVFF. As DNA, the CDR3 is TGTGCCAGCAGCTTTGTAACTGAGGTTGAGGGTGTTTTCTTC. Full variable domain (missing parts from reference TRBV7-2 and TRBJ2-1): GAGVSQSPSNKVTEKGKDVELRCDPISGHTALYWYRQSLGQGLEFLIYFQGNSAPDKSGLPSDRFSAERTGGSVSTLTIQRTQQEDSAVYLCASSFVTEVEGVFFGPGTRLTVL.

This clonotype has a count of ten or more. The CDR3 here is CASSFDNQPQHF. CDR3 nucleotides: TGTGCCAGCAGTTTCGACAATCAGCCCCAGCATTTT. The gene calls are TRBV12-3 or TRBV12-4 and TRBJ1-5; unclear D gene. The CDR3 is made up of 12 amino acids. The germline V and J ends were trimmed by 3 bases and 3 bases, with 3 bases remaining between them.

The V gene is TRBV5-1, the J gene TRBJ1-1, with TRBD1 matching 8 bases. Per germline, CDR1 SGHRS and CDR2 YFSETQ. CDR3 length equals 17 residues. J was trimmed by 3 bases and V by 4 bases; bases with no gene match: 14. CDR3 sequence: CASSPVQGQGAYTEAFF. The DNA of the CDR3 is TGCGCCAGCAGCCCCGTTCAAGGACAGGGCGCCTACACTGAAGCTTTCTTT.

The V and J genes are TRBV20-1 and TRBJ1-2; D may be TRBD1 (5 bases). Germline V lookup: CDR1 DFQATT, CDR2 SNEGSKA (reference sequence). CDR3 length: 14 residues. CDR3 DNA sequence: TGCAGGCCCGACGGGGGGAAGTTTAACTATGGCTACACCTTC. It codes for CRPDGGKFNYGYTF.

This clonotype was seen many times. The chain is built from TRBV5-6 and TRBJ2-7, with D possibly being TRBD1 (5 bases). Germline-derived CDR1 and CDR2 are SGHDT and YYEEEE. The CDR3 consists of 11 residues. Trimming took off 0 bases at V and 8 bases at J, with 6 bases between the two ends. CDR3 residues: CASSLDRKQYF. CDR3 in DNA: TGTGCCAGCAGCTTGGACAGGAAGCAGTACTTC.

The V gene is TRBV5-1, the J gene TRBJ2-5, with D unresolved. Germline CDR1 SGHRS, CDR2 YFSETQ. The CDR3 has 13 amino acids. V lost 6 bases, J lost 5 bases, and 14 bases lay in between. The CDR3 coding sequence is TGCGCCAGCAACGAAGGGAAGGCGGAGACCCAGTACTTC. This translates into CASNEGKAETQYF.

V is TRBV14 and J is TRBJ1-1; D is unresolved. The CDR3 spans 11 residues. The germline V gene has CDR1 SGHDN and CDR2 FVKESK. The V end lost 0 bases, the J end lost 8 bases, and 4 bases lay between the germline ends. The CDR3 DNA reads TGTGCCAGCAGCCAAGAGCAAGAAGCTTTCTTT. Its protein is CASSQEQEAFF.

This clonotype was detected only a few times. The chain combines TRBV7-9 with TRBJ2-2; 8 positions match TRBD2. V was pared by 5 bases and J by 5 bases, with 7 bases of the junction left unmatched. Germline CDR1 reads SEHNR; CDR2 reads FQNEAQ (reference sequence). This CDR3 is built from 15 residues. CDR3 sequence (DNA): TGTGCCAGCAGCCGATCGGGACTAGTTACCGGGGAGCTGTTTTTT. Its translation is CASSRSGLVTGELFF. Supplemented by reference TRBV7-9 and TRBJ2-2, the full variable domain reads DTGVSQNPRHKITKRGQNVTFRCDPISEHNRLYWYRQTLGQGPEFLTYFQNEAQLEKSRLLSDRFSAERPKGSFSTLEIQRTEQGDSAMYLCASSRSGLVTGELFFGEGSRLTVL.

This clonotype occurred many times. This chain uses TRBV5-1 with TRBJ2-1; TRBD2 matches at 11 bases. This CDR3 is built from 14 residues. The V gene's germline CDR1 is SGHRS and CDR2 YFSETQ. The J segment lost 6 bases and the V segment lost 6 bases, leaving 5 bases of the junction unmatched. The CDR3 reads CASNLAGGGNEQFF. Here the CDR3 DNA reads TGCGCCAGCAATCTAGCGGGGGGAGGCAATGAGCAGTTCTTC.

The chain has TRBV6-2 or TRBV6-3 and TRBJ2-7; maybe TRBD2 (6 bases). The CDR3 is made up of 11 amino acids. Looked up from germline, CDR1 is MNHEY and CDR2 is SVGEGT. CDR3 protein: CASSTIWRVHV. The CDR3 DNA is TGTGCCAGCAGTACGATTTGGAGGGTTCACGTC.

This clonotype was counted only a few times. This chain uses TRBV6-5 with TRBJ2-1, with TRBD1 identical over 8 bases. This CDR3 is built from 13 residues. V lost 6 bases and J lost 10; bases outside the gene matches: 8. Germline CDR1 reads MNHEY; CDR2 reads SVGAGI. CDR3 nucleotide sequence: TGTGCCAGCAGCCGGGACAGGCGAGGAGAGCAGTTCTTC. Encoded protein: CASSRDRRGEQFF.

The chain carries TRBV19 and TRBJ2-4; D is uncertain. The CDR3 runs to 14 residues. CDR1 is LNHDA and CDR2 is SQIVND in the germline V gene (reference sequence). Trimming took 1 base from V and 8 from J, leaving 12 bases between them. CDR3 bases: TGTGCCAGTAGTATAGTGGGCCCCCCGGACATTCAGTACTTC. Translating it yields CASSIVGPPDIQYF. The whole variable domain, remainder taken from reference TRBV19 and TRBJ2-4, is DGGITQSPKYLFRKEGQNVTLSCEQNLNHDAMYWYRQDPGQGLRLIYYSQIVNDFQKGDIAEGYSVSREKKESFPLTVTSAQKNPTAFYLCASSIVGPPDIQYFGAGTRLSVL.

The gene calls are TRBV6-6 and TRBJ2-5; weak D call: TRBD2 (6 bases). This CDR3 contains 16 residues. Trimming shortened V by 6 bases and J by 0 bases, and 17 bases separated the two germline ends. Germline V gene lookup returns CDR1 MNHNY and CDR2 SVGAGI (reference sequence). CDR3 sequence (DNA): TGTGCCAGCAGGGGGGTGGAGGGATCTCACCAAGAGACCCAGTACTTC. As protein: CASRGVEGSHQETQYF.

The rearrangement uses TRBV6-2 or TRBV6-3 and TRBJ1-5; possibly TRBD1 for D (5 bases). With 5 bases removed from V and 4 bases from J, the gap between germline ends came to 15 bases. Germline CDR1 and CDR2: MNHEY and SVGEGT. This CDR3 spans 15 amino acids. The CDR3 region is CASSKYRDWNQPQHF. In DNA, the CDR3 is TGTGCCAGCAGTAAGTACCGGGACTGGAATCAGCCCCAGCATTTT.

The chain carries TRBV7-2 and TRBJ2-1; D gene ambiguous. The CDR3 contains 11 residues. The germline gives CDR1 SGHTA, CDR2 FQGNSA. Trimming stripped 6 bases from V and 8 bases from J, with 8 bases between. The DNA for the CDR3 is TGTGCCAGCAGGGTGGATCATGAGCAGTTCTTC. Residues: CASRVDHEQFF.

This clonotype was recorded once. The genes are TRBV18 and TRBJ2-3; D is ambiguous. V was clipped by 3 bases and J by 1 base, with 8 bases between them. Germline CDR1 KGHSH, CDR2 LQKENI. The CDR3 runs to 14 residues. The CDR3 reads CASSPDGRTDTQYF. The CDR3 DNA is TGTGCCAGCTCACCGGACGGCCGCACAGATACGCAGTATTTT.

The rearrangement joins TRBV28 to TRBJ2-2; TRBD1 might be the D (5 bases). V lost 7 bases and J lost 6, with 18 bases in between. Germline CDR1 and CDR2: MDHEN and SYDVKM. CDR3 size: 15 residues. The CDR3 sequence is CASTRRFQGAGELFF. The CDR3 nucleotides are TGTGCCAGCACCCGGAGATTTCAGGGTGCCGGGGAGCTGTTTTTT. The full variable domain, in which reference TRBV28 and TRBJ2-2 provide the parts outside the CDR3, is DVKVTQSSRYLVKRTGEKVFLECVQDMDHENMFWYRQDPGLGLRLIYFSYDVKMKEKGDIPEGYSVSREKKERFSLILESASTNQTSMYLCASTRRFQGAGELFFGEGSRLTVL.

The chain recombines TRBV20-1 with TRBJ1-4; 10 positions agree with TRBD1. Germline V gene sequence: CDR1 DFQATT, CDR2 SNEGSKA (reference sequence). CDR3 length: 14 amino acids. After removal of 4 bases from V and 4 bases from J, the junction contained 3 bases not matched to a gene. This chain's CDR3 is CSAMDRGGNEKLFF. In nucleotides, the CDR3 is TGCAGTGCTATGGACAGGGGGGGTAATGAAAAACTGTTTTTT.

The rearrangement uses TRBV29-1 and TRBJ2-3; TRBD1 matches at 8 bases. The CDR3 length is 14 residues. With V trimmed by 6 bases and J by 2 bases, 7 bases remained unmatched. From germline, CDR1 is SQVTM and CDR2 ANQGSEA. The CDR3 reads CSVVRGLSTDTQYF. DNA for the CDR3: TGCAGCGTCGTCAGGGGGCTTTCCACAGATACGCAGTATTTT.

This clonotype was found a few times. As DNA, the CDR3 is TGCGCCAGCAGCCAAGACCCAGCGGGGGGGCCGGAGACCCAGTACTTC. Encoded protein: CASSQDPAGGPETQYF. This chain uses TRBV4-3 with TRBJ2-5; TRBD2 agrees at 10 bases. The trim removed 0 bases at V and 5 bases at J, leaving 6 bases unmatched. Germline CDR1 is LGHNA and CDR2 is YSLEER. CDR3 length: 16 residues.